This section outlines one T cell receptor beta chain sequence together with its context. The antigen is unknown. V gave up 0 bases and J gave up 7 bases, with 13 bases separating them. Looked up from germline, CDR1 is LNHNV and CDR2 is YYDKDF (reference sequence). CDR3 length: 14 amino acids. The record originates from a study of T cells after yellow fever vaccination. Study findings and constraints: Most clones from primary vaccination were detected again post-booster (roughly 96% CD4, 70% to 90% CD8). Bulk-population clonotypes that are abundant could appear as contaminants in FACS-sorted repertoires.

A process of 5'RACE template switching, which added a universal primer site and UMIs, was used to make TCR cDNA. Using its own MiXCR run on the 5' RACE reads, TCRdb lists one record per CDR3 protein. The table lists about 120,000 distinct CDR3 sequences, roughly 15% of them singletons. The chain joins TRBV15 to TRBJ2-7; possibly TRBD1 for D (5 bases). The material was CD8+ T cells sorted from PBMCs, obtained 5 days after the yellow fever booster vaccination. This TCR was recovered from a man between 18 and 35 years old who received the YFV17D yellow fever vaccine. In DNA form, the CDR3 reads TGTGCCACCAGCAGAGATAGGGGAAATCGGGAGCAGTACGTC. Translating it yields CATSRDRGNREQYV.